This TCR beta chain was sequenced for a study of blood T cells in healthy people across ages. The study's findings and limits: Researchers judged that diversity estimates from one million T cells fell short of true values. Significant beta diversity loss was already apparent by age around 40, declining roughly linearly.

Through a sample-barcoded 5' primer and a J-beta primer mix, a second PCR was run for roughly 6 to 11 cycles. TCRdb fed the 5' RACE reads into MiXCR, producing one record per CDR3 protein. Altogether 1.5 million to 2 million distinct CDR3 sequences are present, 25% to 30% being singletons, with the ten largest covering over 7%. The sample, 7.5 to 10 milliliters of peripheral blood, was drawn from each donor. V was cut by 6 bases and J by 6 bases, with 12 bases left in between. This CDR3 comprises 12 residues. The germline gives CDR1 SNHLY, CDR2 FYNNEI. As for this clonotype: No antigen is known for it.

The chain employs TRBV2 and TRBJ2-7; D is uncertain. Sequenced material: blood. The TCR originated in a young woman in good health. CDR3 sequence reads: CASRDIAGEQYF. In DNA form, the CDR3 reads TGTGCCAGCAGGGATATAGCCGGCGAGCAGTACTTC. The entire variable domain, with the rest obtained from reference TRBV2 and TRBJ2-7, is as follows: EPEVTQTPSHQVTQMGQEVILRCVPISNHLYFYWYRQILGQKVEFLVSFYNNEISEKSEIFDDQFSVERPDGSNFTLKIRSTKLEDSAMYFCASRDIAGEQYFGPGTRLTVT.